This T cell receptor (beta chain) originates from a study of T cells in Graves' hyperthyroidism and ophthalmopathy. For the study at large: Specimen type is peripheral blood, collected at initial diagnosis prior to any treatment.

Study observations and caveats: Most expanded thyroid clonotypes above 0.001 recurred in blood. From stable hyperthyroidism, ophthalmopathy was separated by a 13 V-J model. Onset of ophthalmopathy came a median 6.5 months after the model predicted it.

This CDR3 region has 14 residues. The junction had 7 bases not matched to a gene; V was cut back by 6 bases and J by 3 bases. The germline gives CDR1 MNHNS, CDR2 SASEGT. TCR beta CDR3 sequences were amplified from RNA transcripts. TCR CDR3 regions were first amplified by RT-PCR with HTBI primers. TCRdb called the multiplex PCR reads again in MiXCR, with one record for every CDR3 protein. The table includes some 300,000 distinct CDR3 sequences, about 19% detected once. On this clonotype itself: Antigen specificity is unknown.

V usage is TRBV6-1 and J usage is TRBJ1-2, with 7 bases fitting TRBD1. The receptor comes from a man aged 50-60 years with Graves' ophthalmopathy. Sequenced input: blood. CDR3 protein: CASSESQGDYGYTF. DNA of the CDR3: TGTGCCAGCAGCGAATCCCAGGGGGACTATGGCTACACCTTC.